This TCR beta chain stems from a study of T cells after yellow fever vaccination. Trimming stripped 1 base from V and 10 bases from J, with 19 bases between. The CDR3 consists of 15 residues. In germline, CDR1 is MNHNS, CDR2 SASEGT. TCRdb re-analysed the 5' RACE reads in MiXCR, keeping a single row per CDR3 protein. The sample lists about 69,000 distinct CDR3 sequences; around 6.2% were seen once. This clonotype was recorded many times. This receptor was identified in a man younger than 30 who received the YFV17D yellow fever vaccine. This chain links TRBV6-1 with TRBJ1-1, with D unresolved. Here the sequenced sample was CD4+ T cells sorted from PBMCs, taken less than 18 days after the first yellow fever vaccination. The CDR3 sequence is CASSEVSEPRTAAFF. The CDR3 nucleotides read TGTGCCAGCAGTGAAGTCTCTGAACCCAGGACGGCAGCTTTCTTT.